This T cell receptor beta chain was observed in a study of blood T cell repertoires in COVID-19. Study details: Two negative PCRs, clearance, or symptom resolution were required of recovered Cohort 3 donors. From T cells, B-cell-depleted T cells, or PBMCs came the material, which was cDNA or gDNA.

TCRdb's table, derived via immunoSEQ multiplex PCR, lists solely in-frame clones and lacks some. The sample includes under 200,000 clones, roughly 78% of them seen just once. Categorization into cohorts depended on clinical history that participants reported. This clone was seen just once. The sample comprised PBMCs or T cells enriched from blood (not recorded which). The sequence came from a woman in her 70s in a cohort exposed to, infected with or recovered from COVID-19 (not recorded which).

CDR3 sequence reads: CSVEGLTGGEQYF. The CDR3 DNA follows: TGCAGCGTTGAAGGTCTGACAGGGGGCGAGCAGTACTTC. J is TRBJ2-7 and V is TRBV29-1; 9 positions match TRBD1. Germline trimming cut 1 base from V and 6 bases from J; bases unmatched to any gene: 4. The CDR3 runs 13 residues. Germline assignment: CDR1 SQVTM and CDR2 ANQGSEA.